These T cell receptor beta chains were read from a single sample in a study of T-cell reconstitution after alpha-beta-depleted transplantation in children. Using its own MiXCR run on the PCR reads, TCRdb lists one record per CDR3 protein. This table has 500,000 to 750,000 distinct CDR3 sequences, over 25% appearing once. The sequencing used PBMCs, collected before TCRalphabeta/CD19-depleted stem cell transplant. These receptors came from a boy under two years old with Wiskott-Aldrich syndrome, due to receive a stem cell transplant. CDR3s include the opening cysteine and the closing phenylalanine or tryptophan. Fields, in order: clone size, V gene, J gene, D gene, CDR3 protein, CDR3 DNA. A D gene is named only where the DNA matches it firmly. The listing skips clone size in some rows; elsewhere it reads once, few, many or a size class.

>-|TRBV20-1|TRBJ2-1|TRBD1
CSARVQGAGDEQFF
TGCAGTGCTAGAGTTCAGGGGGCGGGCGATGAGCAGTTCTTC
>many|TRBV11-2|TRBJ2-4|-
CASSRKGGEIAKNIQYF
TGTGCCAGCAGCAGGAAAGGGGGGGAGATAGCCAAAAACATTCAGTACTTC
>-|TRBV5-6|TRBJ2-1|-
CASSLIYGLAHNEQFF
TGTGCCAGCAGCTTGATTTACGGGCTAGCCCACAATGAGCAGTTCTTC
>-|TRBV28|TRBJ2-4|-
CASSFLIISGGKGTKNIQYF
TGTGCCAGCAGTTTCCTCATCATATCAGGGGGGAAAGGAACCAAAAACATTCAGTACTTC
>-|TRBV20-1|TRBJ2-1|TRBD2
CSARGVSGRIEQFF
TGCAGTGCTAGAGGAGTTAGCGGGAGAATTGAGCAGTTCTTC
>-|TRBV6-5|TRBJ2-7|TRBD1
CASSRSTGIYEQYF
TGTGCCAGCAGTCGCTCGACAGGGATCTACGAGCAGTACTTC
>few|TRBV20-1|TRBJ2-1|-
CSADGLASSYNEQFF
TGCAGTGCTGACGGGCTAGCGAGCTCCTACAATGAGCAGTTCTTC
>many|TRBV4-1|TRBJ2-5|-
CASSLSFQETQYF
TGCGCCAGCAGCCTAAGTTTCCAAGAGACCCAGTACTTC
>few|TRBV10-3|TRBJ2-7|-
CAISPDGTYEQYF
TGTGCCATCAGTCCGGACGGAACCTACGAGCAGTACTTC
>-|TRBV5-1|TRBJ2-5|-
CASSLVGAEETQYF
TGCGCCAGCAGCTTGGTTGGAGCGGAAGAGACCCAGTACTTC
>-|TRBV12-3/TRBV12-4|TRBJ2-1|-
CASSSGGRLDEQFF
TGTGCCAGCAGTTCGGGGGGCAGATTGGATGAGCAGTTCTTC
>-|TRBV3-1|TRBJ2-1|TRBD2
CASSQGGSGGGYNEQFF
TGTGCCAGCAGCCAAGGAGGATCGGGAGGGGGGTACAATGAGCAGTTCTTC
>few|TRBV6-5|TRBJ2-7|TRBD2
CASSYSASGTRYF
TGTGCCAGCAGTTACTCAGCTAGCGGGACGCGGTACTTC
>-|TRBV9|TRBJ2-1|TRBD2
CASSPRLAESSYNEQFF
TGTGCCAGCAGCCCCAGACTAGCGGAGAGCTCCTACAATGAGCAGTTCTTC
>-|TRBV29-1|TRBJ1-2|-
CSVEGRVPLF
TGCAGCGTTGAAGGCAGGGTACCTCTCTTC
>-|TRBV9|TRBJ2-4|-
CASSVGGRGDIQYF
TGTGCCAGCAGCGTAGGCGGTCGAGGGGACATTCAGTACTTC
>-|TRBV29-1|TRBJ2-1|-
CSVRVRVDEQFF
TGCAGCGTCAGGGTTCGTGTCGATGAGCAGTTCTTC
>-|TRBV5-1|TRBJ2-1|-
CASSFGVLNEQFF
TGCGCCAGCAGCTTCGGTGTCCTCAATGAGCAGTTCTTC
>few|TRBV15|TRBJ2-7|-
CATSRGPGSYEQYF
TGTGCCACCAGCAGAGGTCCTGGCTCCTACGAGCAGTACTTC
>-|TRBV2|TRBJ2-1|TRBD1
CASSFYRGTGNNEQFF
TGTGCCAGCAGTTTTTACAGGGGGACAGGGAACAATGAGCAGTTCTTC
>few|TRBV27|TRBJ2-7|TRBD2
CASSLRPGTTYEQYF
TGTGCCAGCAGTTTACGTCCCGGGACTACCTACGAGCAGTACTTC
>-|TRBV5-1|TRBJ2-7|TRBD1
CASSSTTGPKYF
TGCGCCAGCAGCTCGACGACAGGGCCTAAGTACTTC
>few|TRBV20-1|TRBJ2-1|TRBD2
CSADPGLGSRGEQFF
TGCAGTGCGGATCCGGGACTAGGCTCGCGCGGGGAGCAGTTCTTC
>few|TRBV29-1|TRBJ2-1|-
CSVEDLHGRSPDYNEQFF
TGCAGCGTTGAAGATCTTCACGGCAGGAGTCCGGACTACAATGAGCAGTTCTTC
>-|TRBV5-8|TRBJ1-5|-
CASSLLKGSSSHF
TGTGCCAGCAGCTTGTTGAAGGGGTCTTCTTCGCATTTT
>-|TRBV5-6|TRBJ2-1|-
CASSTTPDPRVNEQFF
TGTGCCAGCAGCACAACGCCAGATCCTCGAGTAAATGAGCAGTTCTTC
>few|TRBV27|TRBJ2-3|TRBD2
CASSPGLASDTQYF
TGTGCCAGCAGTCCGGGACTAGCGTCAGATACGCAGTATTTT
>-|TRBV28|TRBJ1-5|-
CASSTPGAGNQPQHF
TGTGCCAGCAGCACCCCAGGGGCGGGCAATCAGCCCCAGCATTTT
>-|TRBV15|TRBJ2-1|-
CATSRVVGYEQFF
TGTGCCACCAGCAGAGTTGTGGGCTATGAGCAGTTCTTC
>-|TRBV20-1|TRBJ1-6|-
CSAGTFLNGLNSPLHF
TGCAGTGCTGGGACCTTCCTTAATGGTCTTAATTCACCCCTCCACTTT
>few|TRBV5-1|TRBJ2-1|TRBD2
CASSLARLAANNEQFF
TGCGCCAGCAGCTTGGCTCGGCTAGCGGCTAACAATGAGCAGTTCTTC
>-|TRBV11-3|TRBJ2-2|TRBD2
CASSHGLAGNTGELFF
TGTGCCAGCAGCCACGGACTAGCGGGGAACACCGGGGAGCTGTTTTTT
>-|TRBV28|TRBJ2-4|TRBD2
CASRGLTSGRLRNIQYF
TGTGCCAGCAGGGGGCTAACTAGCGGGAGATTGAGAAACATTCAGTACTTC
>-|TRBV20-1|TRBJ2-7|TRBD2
CSARDGSGAGVMYEQYF
TGCAGTGCTAGAGATGGGTCCGGGGCGGGAGTTATGTACGAGCAGTACTTC
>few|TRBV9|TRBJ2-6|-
CASSVEAAGANVLTF
TGTGCCAGCAGCGTAGAAGCAGCTGGGGCCAACGTCCTGACTTTC
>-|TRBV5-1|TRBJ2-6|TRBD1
CASSPRTGFSGANVLTF
TGCGCCAGCAGCCCTCGGACAGGGTTTTCTGGGGCCAACGTCCTGACTTTC
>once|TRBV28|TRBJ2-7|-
CASSFMRGLSYEQYF
TGTGCCAGCAGTTTCATGAGGGGTCTGTCCTACGAGCAGTACTTC
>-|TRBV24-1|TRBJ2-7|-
CATSVQQDEQYF
TGTGCCACCAGTGTACAACAGGACGAGCAGTACTTC
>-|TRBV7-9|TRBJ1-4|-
CASSLYRSDWRAKLFF
TGTGCCAGCAGCTTATACAGGTCGGATTGGAGGGCAAAACTGTTTTTT
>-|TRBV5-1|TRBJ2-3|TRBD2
CASSLLAGVADTQYF
TGCGCCAGCAGCTTACTAGCGGGAGTTGCAGATACGCAGTATTTT
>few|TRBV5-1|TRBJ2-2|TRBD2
CASSLVVAGGANTGELFF
TGCGCCAGCAGCTTGGTGGTAGCGGGAGGCGCGAACACCGGGGAGCTGTTTTTT
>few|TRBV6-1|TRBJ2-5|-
CASKRTRTGRGAETQYF
TGTGCCAGCAAACGTACCCGGACAGGGAGGGGAGCAGAGACCCAGTACTTC
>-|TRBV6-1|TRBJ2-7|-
CASSGRFGTVYEQYF
TGTGCCAGCAGTGGACGATTCGGGACTGTCTACGAGCAGTACTTC